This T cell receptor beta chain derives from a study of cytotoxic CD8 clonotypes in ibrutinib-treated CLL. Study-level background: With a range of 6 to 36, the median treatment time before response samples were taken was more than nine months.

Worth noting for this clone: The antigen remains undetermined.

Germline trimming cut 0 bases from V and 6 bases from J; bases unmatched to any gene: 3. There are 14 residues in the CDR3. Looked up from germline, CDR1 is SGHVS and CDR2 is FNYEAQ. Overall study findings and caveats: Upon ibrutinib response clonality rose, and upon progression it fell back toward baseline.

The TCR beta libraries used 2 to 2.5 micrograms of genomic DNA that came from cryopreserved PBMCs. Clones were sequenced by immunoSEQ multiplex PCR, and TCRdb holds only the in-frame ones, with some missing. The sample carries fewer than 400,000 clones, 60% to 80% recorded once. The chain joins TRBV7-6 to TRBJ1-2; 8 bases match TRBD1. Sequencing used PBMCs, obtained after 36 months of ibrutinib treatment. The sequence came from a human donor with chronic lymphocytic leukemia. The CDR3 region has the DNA TGTGCCAGCAGCTTAGCGGCAGGGGGCGATGGCTACACCTTC. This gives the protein CASSLAAGGDGYTF.